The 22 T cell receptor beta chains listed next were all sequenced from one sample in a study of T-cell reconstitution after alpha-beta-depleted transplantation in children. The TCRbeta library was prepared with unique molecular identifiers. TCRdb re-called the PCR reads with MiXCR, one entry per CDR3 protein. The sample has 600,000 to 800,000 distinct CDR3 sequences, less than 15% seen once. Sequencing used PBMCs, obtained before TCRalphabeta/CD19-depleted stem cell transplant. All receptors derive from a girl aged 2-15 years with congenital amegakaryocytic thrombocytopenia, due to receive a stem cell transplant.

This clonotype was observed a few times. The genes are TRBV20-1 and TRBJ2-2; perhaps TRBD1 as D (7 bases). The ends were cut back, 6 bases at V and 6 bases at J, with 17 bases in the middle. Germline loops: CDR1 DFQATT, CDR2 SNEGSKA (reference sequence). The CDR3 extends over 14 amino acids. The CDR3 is CSAPDRAGSGELFF. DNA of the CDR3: TGCAGTGCCCCTGACAGGGCGGGGTCCGGGGAGCTGTTTTTT.

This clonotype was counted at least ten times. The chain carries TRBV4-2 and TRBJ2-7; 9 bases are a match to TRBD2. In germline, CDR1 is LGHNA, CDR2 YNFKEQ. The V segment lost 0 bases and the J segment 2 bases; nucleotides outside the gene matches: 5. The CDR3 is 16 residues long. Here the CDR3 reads CASSQELAGRAYEQYF. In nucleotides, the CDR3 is TGTGCCAGCAGCCAAGAACTAGCGGGTCGCGCCTACGAGCAGTACTTC.

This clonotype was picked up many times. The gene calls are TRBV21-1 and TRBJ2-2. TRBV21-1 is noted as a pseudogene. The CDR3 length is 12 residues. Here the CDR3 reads CASSTRAGELFF. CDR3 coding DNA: TGTGCCAGCAGCACTAGGGCCGGGGAGCTGTTTTTT.

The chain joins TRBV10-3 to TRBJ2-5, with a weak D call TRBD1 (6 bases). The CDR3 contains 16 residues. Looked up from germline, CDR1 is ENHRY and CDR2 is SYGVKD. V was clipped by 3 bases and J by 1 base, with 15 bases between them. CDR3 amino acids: CAISEKPDSFQETQYF. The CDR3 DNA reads TGTGCCATCAGTGAAAAGCCGGACAGCTTCCAAGAGACCCAGTACTTC.

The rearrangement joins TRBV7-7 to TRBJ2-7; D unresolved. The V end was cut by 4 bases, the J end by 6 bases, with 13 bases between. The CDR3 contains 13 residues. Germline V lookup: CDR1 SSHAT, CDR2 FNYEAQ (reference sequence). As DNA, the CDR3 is TGTGCCAGCAGCTCAGGAGCAGCCACCGAGCAGTACTTC. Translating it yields CASSSGAATEQYF.

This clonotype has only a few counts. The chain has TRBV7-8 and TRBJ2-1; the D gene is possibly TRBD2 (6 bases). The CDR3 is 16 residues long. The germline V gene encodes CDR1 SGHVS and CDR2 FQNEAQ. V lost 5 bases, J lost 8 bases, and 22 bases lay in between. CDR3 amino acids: CASSPRPGLAFYEQFF. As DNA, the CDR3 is TGTGCCAGCAGCCCGCGACCGGGCCTAGCGTTCTATGAGCAGTTCTTC.

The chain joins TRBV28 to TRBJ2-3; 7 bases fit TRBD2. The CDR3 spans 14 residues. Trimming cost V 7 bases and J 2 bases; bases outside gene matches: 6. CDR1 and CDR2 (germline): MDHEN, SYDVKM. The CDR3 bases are TGTGCCAGCACCGAGCGGGACTACACAGATACGCAGTATTTT. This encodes CASTERDYTDTQYF.

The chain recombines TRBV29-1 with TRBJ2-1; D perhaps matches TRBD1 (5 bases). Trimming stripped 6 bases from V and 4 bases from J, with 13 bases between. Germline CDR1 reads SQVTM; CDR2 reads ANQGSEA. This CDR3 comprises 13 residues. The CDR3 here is CSVRKTEYNEQFF. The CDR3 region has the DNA TGCAGCGTCCGGAAGACAGAGTACAATGAGCAGTTCTTC.

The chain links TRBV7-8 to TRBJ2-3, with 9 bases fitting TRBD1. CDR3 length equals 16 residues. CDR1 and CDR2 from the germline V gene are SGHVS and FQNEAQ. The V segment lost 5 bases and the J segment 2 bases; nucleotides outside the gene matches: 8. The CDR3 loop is CASSLGQGLFTDTQYF. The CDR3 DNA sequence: TGTGCCAGCAGCCTGGGACAGGGACTTTTCACAGATACGCAGTATTTT.

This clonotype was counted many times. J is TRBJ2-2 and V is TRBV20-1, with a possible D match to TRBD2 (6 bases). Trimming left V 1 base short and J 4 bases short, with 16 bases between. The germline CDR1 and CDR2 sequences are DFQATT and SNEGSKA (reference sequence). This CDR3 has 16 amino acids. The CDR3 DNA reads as TGCAGTGCTAGAGTGGGTACGGGAGCGAGCACCGGGGAGCTGTTTTTT. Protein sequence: CSARVGTGASTGELFF.

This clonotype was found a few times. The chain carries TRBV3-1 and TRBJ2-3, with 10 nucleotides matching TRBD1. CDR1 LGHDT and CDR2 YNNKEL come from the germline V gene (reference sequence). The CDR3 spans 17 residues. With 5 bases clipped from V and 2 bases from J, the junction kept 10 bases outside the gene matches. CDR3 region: CASSAAGTGVNTDTQYF. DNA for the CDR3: TGTGCCAGCAGCGCCGCCGGGACAGGGGTCAACACAGATACGCAGTATTTT.

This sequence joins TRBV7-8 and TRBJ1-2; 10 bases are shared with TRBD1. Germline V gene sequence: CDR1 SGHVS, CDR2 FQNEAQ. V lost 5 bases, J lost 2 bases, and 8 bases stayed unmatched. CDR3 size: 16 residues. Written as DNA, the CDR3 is TGTGCCAGCAGCCCGATAGGACAGGGGGTGAACTATGGCTACACCTTC. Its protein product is CASSPIGQGVNYGYTF.

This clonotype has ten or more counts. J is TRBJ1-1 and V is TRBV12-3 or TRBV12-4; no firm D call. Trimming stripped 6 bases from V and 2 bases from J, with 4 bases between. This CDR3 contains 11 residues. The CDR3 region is CASSPNTEAFF. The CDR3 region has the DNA TGTGCCAGCAGCCCCAACACTGAAGCTTTCTTT.

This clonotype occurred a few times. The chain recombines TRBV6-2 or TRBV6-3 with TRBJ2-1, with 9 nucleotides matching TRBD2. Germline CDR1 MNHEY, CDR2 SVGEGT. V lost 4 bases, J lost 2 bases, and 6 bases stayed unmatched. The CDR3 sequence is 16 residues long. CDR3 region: CASSWGSGRTYNEQFF. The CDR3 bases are TGTGCCAGCAGTTGGGGAAGCGGGAGGACCTACAATGAGCAGTTCTTC.

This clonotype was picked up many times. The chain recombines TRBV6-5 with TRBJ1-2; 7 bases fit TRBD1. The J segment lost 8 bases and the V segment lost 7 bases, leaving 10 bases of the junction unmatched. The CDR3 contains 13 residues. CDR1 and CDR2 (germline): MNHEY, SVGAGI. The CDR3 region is CASNYEGADGYTF. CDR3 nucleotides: TGTGCCAGCAATTATGAGGGGGCCGACGGCTACACCTTC.

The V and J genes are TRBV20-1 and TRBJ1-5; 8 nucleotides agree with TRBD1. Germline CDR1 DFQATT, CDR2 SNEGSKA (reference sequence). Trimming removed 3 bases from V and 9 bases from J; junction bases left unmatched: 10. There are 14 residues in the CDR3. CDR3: CSARSGQGSPPQHF. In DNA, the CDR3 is TGCAGTGCTAGGAGCGGACAGGGTAGTCCGCCCCAGCATTTT.

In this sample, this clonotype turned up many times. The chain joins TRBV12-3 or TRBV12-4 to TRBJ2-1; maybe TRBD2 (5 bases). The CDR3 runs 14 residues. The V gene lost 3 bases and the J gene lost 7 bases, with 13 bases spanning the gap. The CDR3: CASSFYVAWNEQFF. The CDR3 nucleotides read TGTGCCAGCAGTTTTTACGTAGCGTGGAATGAGCAGTTCTTC.

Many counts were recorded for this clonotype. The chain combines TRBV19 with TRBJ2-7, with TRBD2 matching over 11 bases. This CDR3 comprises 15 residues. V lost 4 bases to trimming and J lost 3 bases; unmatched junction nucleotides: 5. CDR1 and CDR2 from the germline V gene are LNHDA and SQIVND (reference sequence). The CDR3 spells CASSTLAGDSYEQYF. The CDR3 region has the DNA TGTGCCAGTAGTACACTAGCGGGAGATAGCTACGAGCAGTACTTC. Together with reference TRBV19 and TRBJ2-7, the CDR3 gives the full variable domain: DGGITQSPKYLFRKEGQNVTLSCEQNLNHDAMYWYRQDPGQGLRLIYYSQIVNDFQKGDIAEGYSVSREKKESFPLTVTSAQKNPTAFYLCASSTLAGDSYEQYFGPGTRLTVT.

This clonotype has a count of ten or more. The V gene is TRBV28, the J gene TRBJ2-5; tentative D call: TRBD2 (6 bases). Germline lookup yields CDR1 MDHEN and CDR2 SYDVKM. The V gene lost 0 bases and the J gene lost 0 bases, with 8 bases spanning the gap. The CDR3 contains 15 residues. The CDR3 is CASSLWRDYQETQYF. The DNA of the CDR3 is TGTGCCAGCAGTTTATGGAGGGACTACCAAGAGACCCAGTACTTC.

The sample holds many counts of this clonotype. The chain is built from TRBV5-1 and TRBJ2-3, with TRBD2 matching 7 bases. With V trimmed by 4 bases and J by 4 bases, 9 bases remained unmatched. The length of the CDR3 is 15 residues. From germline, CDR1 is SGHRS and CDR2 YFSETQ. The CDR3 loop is CASSHKTSSSDTQYF. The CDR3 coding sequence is TGCGCCAGCAGCCATAAGACTAGCAGCTCAGATACGCAGTATTTT.

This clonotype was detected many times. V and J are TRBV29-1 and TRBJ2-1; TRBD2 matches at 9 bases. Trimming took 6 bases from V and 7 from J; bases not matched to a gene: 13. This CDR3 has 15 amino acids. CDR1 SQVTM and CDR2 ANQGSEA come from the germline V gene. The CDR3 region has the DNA TGCAGCGTACCCCCTAGTAGCGGGAGTAAGAATGAGCAGTTCTTC. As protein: CSVPPSSGSKNEQFF.

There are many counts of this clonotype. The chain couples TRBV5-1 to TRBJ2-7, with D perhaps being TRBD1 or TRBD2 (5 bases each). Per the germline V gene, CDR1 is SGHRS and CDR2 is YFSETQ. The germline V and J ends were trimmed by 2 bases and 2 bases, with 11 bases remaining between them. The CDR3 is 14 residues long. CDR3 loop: CASSFRDGAYEQYF. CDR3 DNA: TGCGCCAGCAGCTTTCGGGACGGAGCCTACGAGCAGTACTTC.